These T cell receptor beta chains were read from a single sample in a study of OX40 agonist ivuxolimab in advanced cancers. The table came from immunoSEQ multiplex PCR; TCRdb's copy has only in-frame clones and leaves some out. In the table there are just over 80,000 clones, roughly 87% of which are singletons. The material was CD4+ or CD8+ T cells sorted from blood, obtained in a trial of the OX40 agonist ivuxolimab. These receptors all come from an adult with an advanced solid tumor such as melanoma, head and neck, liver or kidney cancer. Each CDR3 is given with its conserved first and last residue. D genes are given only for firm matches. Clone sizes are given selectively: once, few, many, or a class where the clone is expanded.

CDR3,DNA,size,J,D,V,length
CASSDPASGSRDTQYF,TGTGCCAGCAGTGATCCTGCTAGCGGGAGCCGAGATACGCAGTATTTT,-,TRBJ2-3,TRBD2,TRBV2,16
CASSPLQGDFEAFF,TGTGCCAGCTCACCTTTACAGGGGGACTTTGAAGCTTTCTTT,-,TRBJ1-1,TRBD1,TRBV18,14
CASSFTDGSNQPQHF,TGCGCCAGCAGCTTTACAGACGGTAGCAATCAGCCCCAGCATTTT,once,TRBJ1-5,-,TRBV5-1,15
CASSYSRQGISEAFF,TGTGCCAGCAGTTACTCGAGACAGGGAATCTCTGAAGCTTTCTTT,-,TRBJ1-1,TRBD1,TRBV6-5,15
CASSYPLGQAGETQYF,TGTGCCAGCAGTTACCCCCTCGGACAGGCGGGGGAGACCCAGTACTTC,-,TRBJ2-5,-,TRBV6-6,16
CASSLASGHGYTF,TGTGCCAGCAGTTTAGCCAGCGGACATGGCTACACCTTC,-,TRBJ1-2,-,TRBV28,13
CASSPSLQTTIYF,TGTGCCAGCAGTCCATCCCTCCAAACCACCATATATTTT,-,TRBJ1-3,-,TRBV6-5,13
CASSQTSGRITGELFF,TGCGCCAGCAGCCAGACTAGCGGGAGAATCACCGGGGAGCTGTTTTTT,few,TRBJ2-2,TRBD2,TRBV5-1,16
CASSPPRGRGDSPLHF,TGTGCCAGCAGCCCCCCTCGGGGTAGAGGTGATTCACCCCTCCACTTT,-,TRBJ1-6,-,TRBV7-9,16
CATKQGISGYNEQFF,TGTGCCACCAAACAGGGAATCTCGGGGTACAATGAGCAGTTCTTC,-,TRBJ2-1,-,TRBV19,15
CASSLGRENTQYF,TGTGCCAGCAGCTTGGGACGGGAGAATACGCAGTATTTT,-,TRBJ2-3,-,TRBV7-3,13
CASSFASAGYTF,TGTGCCAGCAGCTTCGCATCGGCTGGCTACACCTTC,once,TRBJ1-2,-,TRBV7-9,12
CASRSDRVDRNQPQHF,TGTGCCAGCAGATCTGACAGGGTTGATCGCAATCAGCCCCAGCATTTT,-,TRBJ1-5,TRBD1,TRBV5-8,16
CASSSQLGEQFF,TGCGCCAGCAGCTCCCAATTGGGGGAGCAGTTCTTC,-,TRBJ2-1,-,TRBV5-1,12
CASSLDMGSAGYTF,TGTGCCAGCAGTTTGGATATGGGGTCGGCTGGCTACACCTTC,-,TRBJ1-2,-,TRBV28,14
CASSLRGAGETQYF,TGTGCCAGCAGCTTAAGGGGGGCCGGGGAGACCCAGTACTTC,-,TRBJ2-5,-,TRBV7-9,14
CASLREGTDTQYF,TGTGCCAGCCTCAGGGAGGGCACAGATACGCAGTATTTT,-,TRBJ2-3,-,TRBV28,13
CASSEPANTIYF,TGTGCCAGCAGTGAGCCAGCAAACACCATATATTTT,-,TRBJ1-3,-,TRBV6-6,12
CASSLWGGTSYGYTF,TGTGCCAGCAGCTTGTGGGGGGGCACTAGCTATGGCTACACCTTC,-,TRBJ1-2,-,TRBV5-6,15
CASSLRGLAVQETQYF,TGTGCCAGCAGCTTGAGGGGACTAGCGGTTCAAGAGACCCAGTACTTC,-,TRBJ2-5,TRBD2,TRBV5-6,16
CASSAPRGGGTEAFF,TGTGCCAGTAGTGCCCCCAGGGGAGGAGGAACTGAAGCTTTCTTT,-,TRBJ1-1,-,TRBV19,15
CAWSVGSGSFRETQYF,TGTGCCTGGAGTGTAGGTAGCGGAAGTTTCCGAGAGACCCAGTACTTC,once,TRBJ2-5,-,TRBV30,16